The T cell receptor beta chain under discussion was sequenced for a study of T cell changes during pregnancy in multiple sclerosis. Measured with immunoSEQ multiplex PCR; TCRdb has only the in-frame clones, and not every one. The profile shows 38,000 or so clones, roughly 89% of them singletons. The CDR3 runs to 13 residues. The junction had 5 bases not matched to a gene; V was cut back by 7 bases and J by 2 bases. From germline, CDR1 is MDHEN and CDR2 SYDVKM. V gene TRBV28 combines with J gene TRBJ2-7; 7 nucleotides line up with TRBD2. This receptor was identified in a female donor in good health, enrolled as a control in a pregnancy study. This specimen consisted of CD4+ T cells from peripheral blood mononuclear cells, obtained in the second trimester of pregnancy. CDR3 loop: CASTNGGAYEQYF. CDR3 coding DNA: TGTGCCAGCACCAATGGGGGGGCCTACGAGCAGTACTTC.